This T cell receptor (beta chain) is from a study of vaccination and CD4 T cells after COVID-19. Treatment: approximately 11-day PBMC culture with coronavirus spike peptide pools or control peptides (ViraFEST assay). Sequenced with the Oncomine TCR Beta short-read assay was DNA taken from cultured CD4+ T cells. Each CDR3 protein is one row after TCRdb ran MiXCR on the PCR reads. Here the sample spans 15,000 or so distinct CDR3 sequences, about two fifths being singletons. This clonotype came up a few times. Its antigen remains unidentified. The CDR3 covers 14 residues. CDR1 is DFQATT and CDR2 is SNEGSKA in the germline V gene (reference sequence). The trim removed 5 bases at V and 4 bases at J, leaving 9 bases unmatched.

Sequencing was performed on CD4+ T cells from blood, cultured in vitro, taken before SARS-CoV-2 vaccination. V is TRBV20-1 and J is TRBJ2-3; TRBD2 aligns across 7 bases. The TCR originated in a human donor who had recovered from COVID-19. CDR3 nucleotides: TGCAGTGCTCCGGCTAGCGGAATCCCAGATACGCAGTATTTT. It codes for CSAPASGIPDTQYF.